This T cell receptor (beta chain) comes out of a study of technical replicates of blood from a few donors. Sequenced by immunoSEQ multiplex PCR; TCRdb stores in-frame clones only, minus some. The data contain 30,000 to 40,000 clones, approximately 94% of them singletons. Sequencing used PBMCs. The origin of this receptor is a human donor in good health. Some clones in this sample may be carry-over from other donors' samples.

The CDR3 coding sequence is TGCAGTGCTAGGGGGGGGTATGAGCAGTTCTTC. This sequence encodes CSARGGYEQFF. J is TRBJ2-1 and V is TRBV20-1; TRBD2 matches 7 bases. The CDR3 sequence is 11 residues long. After removal of 3 bases from V and 8 bases from J, the junction contained 1 base not matched to a gene. Germline lookup yields CDR1 DFQATT and CDR2 SNEGSKA (reference sequence).